This is a list of T cell receptor beta chains from one sample in a study of shared clonotypes between healthy human individuals. Method: immunoSEQ multiplex PCR; TCRdb's copy keeps in-frame clones and lacks some. The sample yields 1.5 million to 2.5 million clones, approximately 94% seen once. Sequenced material: naive CD8+ T cells sorted from blood. The receptors were gathered from a man in his late teens or twenties in good health. Both conserved end residues are trimmed from each CDR3. The D gene is left open where the match is weak.

TRBV27,NA,ASSLFHTLPYSGANVLT
TRBV5-6,TRBD1,ASAPQGGTDTQY
TRBV4-3,NA,ASSQDQLNTEAF
TRBV7-6,TRBD1,ASSWDREETQY
TRBV21-1,NA,ASSPRDRGRSGTYEQY
TRBV29-1,NA,SVGSSGYEQY
TRBV7-9,NA,ASSPPEGAEQY
TRBV5-4,NA,ASSWEGAGYEQY
TRBV27,NA,ASSLLAGASGEQY
TRBV10-3,TRBD2,AINWGGEQY
TRBV2,TRBD1,ANSGTGEHPLDSYEQY
TRBV29-1,NA,SVEDHWGRGNTGELF
TRBV7-8,NA,ASSLGPGSPNEQF
TRBV6-1,NA,ASSERAAYEQY
TRBV9,NA,ASSEGVNPTNSPLH
TRBV25-1,NA,ASSDGGNTEAF
TRBV9,NA,ASSEQDTEAF
TRBV27,TRBD1,ASSSRTGYTDTQY
TRBV19,TRBD1,ASSFRQGYEQY
TRBV4-3,NA,ASSQDRGNYGYT
TRBV27,NA,ASLSGGTDTQY
TRBV27,NA,ASSLSRTGNSPLH
TRBV7-9,TRBD1,ASSHRQGASTDTQY
TRBV4-1,NA,ASSPTASGVGGYGYT
TRBV5-4,NA,ASSLEGAGVAEAF
TRBV5-6,NA,ASSLIDSYEQY
TRBV5-5,TRBD1,ASSKMDRADSPLH
TRBV4-2,NA,ASSQEASSGNTIY
TRBV7-9,TRBD1,ASSLVLVQGVTEAF
TRBV29-1,TRBD2,SVAGLAGGHDKNIQY
TRBV28,NA,ASRFGETQY
TRBV9,NA,ASSVEGSATNEKLF
TRBV7-8,NA,ASSLTLGPPVYNEQF
TRBV2,TRBD1,ASSKTGQGPHPYGYT
TRBV7-2,NA,ASSLLNYGYT
TRBV9,TRBD2,ASSVGLAAYEQY
TRBV28,NA,ASSFAEKLF
TRBV19,NA,ASSFGTAVYEQY